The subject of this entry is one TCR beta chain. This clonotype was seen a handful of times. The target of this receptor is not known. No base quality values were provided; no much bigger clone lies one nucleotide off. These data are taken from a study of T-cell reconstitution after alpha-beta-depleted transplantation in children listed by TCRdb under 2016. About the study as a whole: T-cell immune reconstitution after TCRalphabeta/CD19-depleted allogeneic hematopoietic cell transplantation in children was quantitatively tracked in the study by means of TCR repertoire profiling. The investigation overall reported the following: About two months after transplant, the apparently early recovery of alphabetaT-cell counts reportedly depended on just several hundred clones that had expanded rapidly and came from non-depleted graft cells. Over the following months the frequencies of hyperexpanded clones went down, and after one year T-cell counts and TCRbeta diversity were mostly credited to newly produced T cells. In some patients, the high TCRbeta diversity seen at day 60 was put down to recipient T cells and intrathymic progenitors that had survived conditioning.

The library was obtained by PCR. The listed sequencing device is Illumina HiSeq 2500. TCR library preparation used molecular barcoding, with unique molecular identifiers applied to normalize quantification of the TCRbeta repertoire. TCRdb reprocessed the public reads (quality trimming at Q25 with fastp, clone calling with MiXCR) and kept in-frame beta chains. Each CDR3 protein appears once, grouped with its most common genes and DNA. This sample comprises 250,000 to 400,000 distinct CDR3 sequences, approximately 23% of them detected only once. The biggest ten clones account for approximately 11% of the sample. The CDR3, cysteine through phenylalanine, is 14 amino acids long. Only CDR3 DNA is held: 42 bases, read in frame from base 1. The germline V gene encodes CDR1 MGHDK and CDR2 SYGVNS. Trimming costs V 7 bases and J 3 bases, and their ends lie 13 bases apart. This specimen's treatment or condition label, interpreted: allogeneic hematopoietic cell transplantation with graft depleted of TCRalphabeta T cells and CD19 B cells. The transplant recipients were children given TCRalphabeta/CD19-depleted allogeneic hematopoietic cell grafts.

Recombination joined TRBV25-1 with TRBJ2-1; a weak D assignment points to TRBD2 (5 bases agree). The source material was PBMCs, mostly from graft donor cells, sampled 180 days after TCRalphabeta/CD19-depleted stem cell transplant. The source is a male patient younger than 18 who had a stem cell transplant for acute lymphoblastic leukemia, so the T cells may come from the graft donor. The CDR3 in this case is CASKGAGVYNEQFF. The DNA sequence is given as TGTGCCAGCAAGGGAGCTGGGGTCTACAATGAGCAGTTCTTC.